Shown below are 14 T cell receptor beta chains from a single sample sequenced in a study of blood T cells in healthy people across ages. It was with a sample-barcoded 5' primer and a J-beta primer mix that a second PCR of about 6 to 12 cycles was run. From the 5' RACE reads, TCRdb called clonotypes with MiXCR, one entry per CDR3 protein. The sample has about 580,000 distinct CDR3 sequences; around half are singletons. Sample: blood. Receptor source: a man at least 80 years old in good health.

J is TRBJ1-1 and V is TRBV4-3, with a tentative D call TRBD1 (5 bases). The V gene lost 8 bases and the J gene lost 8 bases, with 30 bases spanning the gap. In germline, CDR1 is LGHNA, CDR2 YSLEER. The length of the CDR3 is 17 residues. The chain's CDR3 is CASPRPLFTGSSGEAFF. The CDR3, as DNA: TGCGCCAGCCCCCGACCCCTATTTACAGGTTCTTCGGGAGAAGCTTTCTTT.

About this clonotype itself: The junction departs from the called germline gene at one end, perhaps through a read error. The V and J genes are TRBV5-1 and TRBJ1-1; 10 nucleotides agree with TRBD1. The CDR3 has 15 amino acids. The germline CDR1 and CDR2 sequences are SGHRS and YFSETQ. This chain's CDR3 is CASSSEGDRGTEAFF. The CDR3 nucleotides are TGCGCCAGCAGCTCAGAAGGGGACAGGGGAACTGAGGCTTTCTTT. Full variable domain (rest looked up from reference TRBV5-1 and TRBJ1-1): KAGVTQTPRYLIKTRGQQVTLSCSPISGHRSVSWYQQTPGQGLQFLFEYFSETQRNKGNFPGRFSGRQFSNSRSEMNVSTLELGDSALYLCASSSEGDRGTEAFFGQGTRLTVV.

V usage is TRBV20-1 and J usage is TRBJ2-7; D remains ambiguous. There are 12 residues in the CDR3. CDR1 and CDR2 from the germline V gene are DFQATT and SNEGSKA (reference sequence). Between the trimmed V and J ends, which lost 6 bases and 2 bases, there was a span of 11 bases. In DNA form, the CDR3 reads TGCAGTGCCCAGAGACCAGCCTACGAGCAGTACTTC. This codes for CSAQRPAYEQYF.

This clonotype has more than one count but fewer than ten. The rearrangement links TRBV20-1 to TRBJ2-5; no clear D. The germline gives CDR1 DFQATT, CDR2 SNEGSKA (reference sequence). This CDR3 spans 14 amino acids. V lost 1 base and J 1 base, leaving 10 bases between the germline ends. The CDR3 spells CSARAASLQETQYF. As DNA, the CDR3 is TGCAGTGCTAGAGCAGCGAGCCTCCAAGAGACCCAGTACTTC.

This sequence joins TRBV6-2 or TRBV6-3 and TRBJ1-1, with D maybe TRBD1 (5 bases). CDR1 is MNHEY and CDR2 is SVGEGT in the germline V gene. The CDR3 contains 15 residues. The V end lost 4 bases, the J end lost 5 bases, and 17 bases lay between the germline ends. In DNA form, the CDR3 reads TGTGCCAGCAGTTTTCCCCCTGGGGGAGGGACTGAAGCTTTCTTT. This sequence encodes CASSFPPGGGTEAFF.

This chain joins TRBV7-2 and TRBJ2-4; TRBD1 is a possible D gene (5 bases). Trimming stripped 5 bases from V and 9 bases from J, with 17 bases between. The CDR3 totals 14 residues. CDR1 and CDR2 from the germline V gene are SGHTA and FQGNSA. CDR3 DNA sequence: TGTGCCAGCAGCCTCCAAGGGGCCCCCACCATTCAGTACTTC. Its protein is CASSLQGAPTIQYF. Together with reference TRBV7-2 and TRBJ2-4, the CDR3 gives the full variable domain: GAGVSQSPSNKVTEKGKDVELRCDPISGHTALYWYRQSLGQGLEFLIYFQGNSAPDKSGLPSDRFSAERTGGSVSTLTIQRTQQEDSAVYLCASSLQGAPTIQYFGAGTRLSVL.

The CDR3 sequence: CASSLESINQNEQFF. The CDR3 nucleotides read TGCGCCAGCAGCTTGGAATCCATCAACCAGAATGAGCAGTTCTTC. The V call is TRBV5-1, the J call TRBJ2-1; unclear D gene. There are 15 residues in the CDR3. Germline V CDR1 and CDR2: SGHRS, YFSETQ. Trimming shortened V by 0 bases and J by 7 bases, and 14 bases separated the two germline ends.

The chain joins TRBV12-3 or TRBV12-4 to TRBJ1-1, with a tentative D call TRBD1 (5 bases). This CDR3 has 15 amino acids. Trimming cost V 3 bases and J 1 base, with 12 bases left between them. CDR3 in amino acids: CASSLQGGWNTEAFF. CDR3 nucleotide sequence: TGTGCCAGCAGTTTGCAGGGAGGGTGGAACACTGAAGCTTTCTTT.

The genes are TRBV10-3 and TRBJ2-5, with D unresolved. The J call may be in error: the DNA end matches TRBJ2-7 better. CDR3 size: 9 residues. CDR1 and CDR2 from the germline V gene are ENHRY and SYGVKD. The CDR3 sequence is CAADNEQYF. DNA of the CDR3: TGTGCCGCCGATAACGAGCAGTACTTC.

CDR3 DNA: TGCAGTGCTAGCAGGGGGGGTATCTACGAGCAGTACTTC. As protein: CSASRGGIYEQYF. The chain combines TRBV20-1 with TRBJ2-7; TRBD1 or TRBD2 may be the D gene (7 bases each). This CDR3 spans 13 amino acids. Germline V gene sequence: CDR1 DFQATT, CDR2 SNEGSKA (reference sequence). Trimming cost V 3 bases and J 3 bases, with 12 bases left between them.

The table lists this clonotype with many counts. CDR3 nucleotide sequence: TGTGCCAGCAGTGCTCAGGGACGTGCTAATTCACCCCTCCACTTT. The encoded protein is CASSAQGRANSPLHF. The chain links TRBV6-6 to TRBJ1-6; tentatively, D is TRBD1 (5 bases). V dropped 5 bases and J dropped 6 bases, with 14 bases sitting between them. CDR1 is MNHNY, CDR2 SVGAGI, per germline (reference sequence). CDR3 size: 15 residues.

This CDR3 is CAMPRERDRARGSYNEQYF. As DNA, the CDR3 is TGTGCCATGCCACGGGAGAGGGACAGGGCTAGGGGGTCCTACAATGAGCAGTACTTC. The V and J genes are TRBV21-1 and TRBJ2-1; the table's D call TRBD1 went unverified against the DNA. Gene TRBJ2-7 matches the end of the DNA better, so the J call may be wrong. TRBV21-1 is listed as a pseudogene. There are 19 residues in the CDR3.

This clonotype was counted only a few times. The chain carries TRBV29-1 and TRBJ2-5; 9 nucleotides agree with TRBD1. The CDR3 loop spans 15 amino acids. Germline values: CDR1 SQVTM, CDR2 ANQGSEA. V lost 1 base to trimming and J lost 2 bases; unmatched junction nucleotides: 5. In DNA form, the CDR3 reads TGCAGCGTTGAAGTGGGACAGGGTTGGCAAGAGACCCAGTACTTC. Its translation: CSVEVGQGWQETQYF.

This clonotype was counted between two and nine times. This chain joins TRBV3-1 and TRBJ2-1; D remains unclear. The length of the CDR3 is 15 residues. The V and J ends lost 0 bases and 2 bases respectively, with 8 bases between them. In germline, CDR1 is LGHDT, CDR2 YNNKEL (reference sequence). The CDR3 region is CASSQETRTYNEQFF. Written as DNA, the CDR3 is TGTGCCAGCAGCCAAGAAACCCGCACCTACAATGAGCAGTTCTTC.